The sequence of this T cell receptor beta chain was determined in a study of CXCR4 blockade with PD-1 therapy in pancreatic cancer. Whole-study results and caveats: Clone frequency correlated with its number of distinct nucleotide rearrangements.

A note on this clone: The antigen is not known.

Trimming shortened V by 6 bases and J by 4 bases, and 12 bases separated the two germline ends. CDR1 is MDHEN, CDR2 SYDVKM, per germline. This CDR3 comprises 13 residues. These archived tumors were resected from patients never given neoadjuvant therapy beforehand. The repertoire was sequenced with immunoSEQ multiplex PCR; TCRdb's copy has only in-frame clones and lacks some. The repertoire holds fewer than 1,300 clones, with roughly 37% as singletons. The TCR comes from a human donor with pancreatic ductal adenocarcinoma. This chain connects TRBV28 to TRBJ1-1; D possibly corresponds to TRBD1 (5 bases). The sequenced sample was tumor tissue. The CDR3 region has the DNA TGTGCCAGCAGCCTCCTCCAGGGCACTGAAGCTTTCTTT. This gives the protein CASSLLQGTEAFF.